The 8 T cell receptor beta chains below all came from one sample that was sequenced in a study of cytomegalovirus exposure and HLA in healthy donors. Assay: immunoSEQ multiplex PCR; the TCRdb copy retains only in-frame clones and omits some. The sample has roughly 58,000 clones; approximately 90% are singletons. What was sequenced was PBMCs. These receptor sequences come from a young man in good health and CMV-seronegative.

The V call is TRBV28, the J call TRBJ2-7; 8 bases match TRBD1. V shed 1 base and J 2 bases; nucleotides not matched to a gene: 13. The V gene's germline CDR1 is MDHEN and CDR2 SYDVKM. The CDR3 runs 18 residues. The CDR3, as DNA: TGTGCCAGCAGTTTATCTCGTGGACAGGGAACACAAACCTACGAGCAGTACTTC. This gives the protein CASSLSRGQGTQTYEQYF. The whole variable domain, filled in from reference TRBV28 and TRBJ2-7, reads DVKVTQSSRYLVKRTGEKVFLECVQDMDHENMFWYRQDPGLGLRLIYFSYDVKMKEKGDIPEGYSVSREKKERFSLILESASTNQTSMYLCASSLSRGQGTQTYEQYFGPGTRLTVT.

The chain has TRBV6-5 and TRBJ1-1; 11 nucleotides line up with TRBD1. Germline values: CDR1 MNHEY, CDR2 SVGAGI. CDR3 length: 16 residues. The J segment lost 6 bases and the V segment lost 4 bases, leaving 10 bases of the junction unmatched. CDR3 bases: TGTGCCAGCAGTTCTCCGGGACAGGGGGAGGGTGCTGAAGCTTTCTTT. Translating gives CASSSPGQGEGAEAFF.

The J gene is TRBJ1-1, the V gene TRBV6-6, with a possible D match to TRBD1 (6 bases). The V end was cut by 0 bases, the J end by 5 bases, with 7 bases between. CDR3 length equals 13 residues. The germline CDR1 and CDR2 sequences are MNHNY and SVGAGI (reference sequence). The CDR3 nucleotides read TGTGCCAGCAGTTACTCGAGGGGGACTGAAGCTTTCTTT. It is translated as CASSYSRGTEAFF.

V usage is TRBV28 and J usage is TRBJ2-5; 7 nucleotides match TRBD2. Germline CDR1 MDHEN, CDR2 SYDVKM. With V trimmed by 10 bases and J by 3 bases, 8 bases remained unmatched. The CDR3 sequence is 13 residues long. CDR3 nucleotides: TGTGCCACCCGCATGGGAGGGAAAGAGACCCAGTACTTC. Translation: CATRMGGKETQYF.

This clone came up once. CDR3 sequence (DNA): TGTGCCAGCAGCTTGGAGACTAAGGATACGCAGTATTTT. It is translated as CASSLETKDTQYF. This chain uses TRBV5-4 with TRBJ2-3; D perhaps matches TRBD2 (5 bases). The V end was cut by 0 bases, the J end by 6 bases, with 8 bases between. Germline V CDR1 and CDR2: SGHNT, YYREEE (reference sequence). The CDR3 is 13 residues long.

V is TRBV7-8 and J is TRBJ2-1; 9 bases line up with TRBD1. Trimming took 2 bases from V and 6 from J; bases not matched to a gene: 5. The CDR3 extends over 15 amino acids. The V gene's germline CDR1 is SGHVS and CDR2 FQNEAQ. The CDR3 loop reads CASSLRTGAGNEQFF. The CDR3, as DNA: TGTGCCAGCAGCTTACGGACAGGGGCGGGCAATGAGCAGTTCTTC.

The V gene is TRBV9, the J gene TRBJ2-7; 7 positions match TRBD2. Germline V gives CDR1 SGDLS, CDR2 YYNGEE. Trimming took 4 bases from V and 7 from J; bases not matched to a gene: 11. This CDR3 is built from 14 residues. CDR3: CASSPRTLGGEQYF. The CDR3 DNA sequence: TGTGCCAGCAGCCCTAGGACGTTGGGAGGGGAGCAGTACTTC.

The genes are TRBV5-1 and TRBJ1-2, with D possibly TRBD1 on 5 matching bases. Trimming pared 0 bases from V and 5 bases from J, leaving 14 bases between. Per the germline V gene, CDR1 is SGHRS and CDR2 is YFSETQ. This CDR3 has 15 residues. CDR3: CASSLEAGSKYGYTF. The CDR3 nucleotides read TGCGCCAGCAGCTTGGAGGCAGGGTCGAAGTATGGCTACACCTTC.